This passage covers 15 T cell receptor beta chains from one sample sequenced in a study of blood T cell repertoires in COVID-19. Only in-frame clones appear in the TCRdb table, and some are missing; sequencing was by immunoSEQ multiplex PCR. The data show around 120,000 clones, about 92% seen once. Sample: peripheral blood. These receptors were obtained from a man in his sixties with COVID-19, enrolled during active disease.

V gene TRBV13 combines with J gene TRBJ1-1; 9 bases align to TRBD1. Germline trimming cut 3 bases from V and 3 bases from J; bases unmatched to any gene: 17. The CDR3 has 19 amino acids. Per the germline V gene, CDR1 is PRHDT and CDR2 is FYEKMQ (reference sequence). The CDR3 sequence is CASSFSTGGPHVSDTEAFF. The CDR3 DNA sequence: TGTGCCAGCAGCTTCAGCACAGGGGGCCCACACGTCTCGGACACTGAAGCTTTCTTT.

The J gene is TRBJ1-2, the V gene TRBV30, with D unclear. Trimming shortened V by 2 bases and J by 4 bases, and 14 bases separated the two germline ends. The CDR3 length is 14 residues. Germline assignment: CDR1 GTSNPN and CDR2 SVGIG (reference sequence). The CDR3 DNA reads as TGTGCCTGGAGTATGCAGGAGGCCCTCTATGGCTACACCTTC. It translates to CAWSMQEALYGYTF.

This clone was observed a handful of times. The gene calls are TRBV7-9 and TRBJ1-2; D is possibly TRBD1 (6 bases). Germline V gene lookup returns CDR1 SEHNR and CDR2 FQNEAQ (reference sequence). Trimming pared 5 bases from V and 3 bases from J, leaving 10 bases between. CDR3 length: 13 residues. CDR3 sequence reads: CASSLNRDYGYTF. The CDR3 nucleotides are TGTGCCAGCAGCCTCAACAGGGACTATGGCTACACCTTC.

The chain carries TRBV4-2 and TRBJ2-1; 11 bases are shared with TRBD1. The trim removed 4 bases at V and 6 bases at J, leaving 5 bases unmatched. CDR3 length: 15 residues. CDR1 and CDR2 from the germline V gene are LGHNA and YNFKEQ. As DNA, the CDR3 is TGTGCCAGCAGCCCAGGAGGGACAGGGGGCAATGAGCAGTTCTTC. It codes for CASSPGGTGGNEQFF.

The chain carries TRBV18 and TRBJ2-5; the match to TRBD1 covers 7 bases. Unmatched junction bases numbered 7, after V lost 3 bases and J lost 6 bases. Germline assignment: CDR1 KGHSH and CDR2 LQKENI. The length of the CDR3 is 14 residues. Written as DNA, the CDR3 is TGTGCCAGCTCACCCGACAGGGCTAAGAAGACCCAGTACTTC. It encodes CASSPDRAKKTQYF.

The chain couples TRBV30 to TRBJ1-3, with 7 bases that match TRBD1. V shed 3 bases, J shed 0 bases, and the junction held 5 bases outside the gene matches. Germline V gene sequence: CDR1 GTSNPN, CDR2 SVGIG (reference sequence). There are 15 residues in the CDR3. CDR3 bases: TGTGCCTGGAGCCAACAGGGGAACTCTGGAAACACCATATATTTT. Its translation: CAWSQQGNSGNTIYF.

The CDR3 DNA reads as TGCGCCAGCAGCCTTGACAGGACCTCTAGAGAGCAGTACTTC. Protein sequence: CASSLDRTSREQYF. This rearrangement joins TRBV5-1 to TRBJ2-7; maybe TRBD1 (6 bases). Trimming pared 4 bases from V and 7 bases from J, leaving 18 bases between. Germline-derived CDR1 and CDR2 are SGHRS and YFSETQ. The CDR3 has 14 residues.

The CDR3 sequence is CASSLVAGYEQFF. CDR3 DNA: TGTGCCAGCAGCTTAGTAGCGGGCTATGAGCAGTTCTTC. J is TRBJ2-1 and V is TRBV7-2; TRBD2 matches at 7 bases. J lost 8 bases, V lost 1 base, and 2 bases had no gene match. CDR3 length: 13 residues. Germline-derived CDR1 and CDR2 are SGHTA and FQGNSA.

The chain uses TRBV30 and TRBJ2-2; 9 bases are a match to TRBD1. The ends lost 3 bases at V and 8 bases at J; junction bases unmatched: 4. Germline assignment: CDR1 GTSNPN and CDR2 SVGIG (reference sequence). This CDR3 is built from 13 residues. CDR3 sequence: CAWSRTGVGELFF. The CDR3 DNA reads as TGTGCCTGGAGCCGGACAGGGGTGGGGGAGCTGTTTTTT.

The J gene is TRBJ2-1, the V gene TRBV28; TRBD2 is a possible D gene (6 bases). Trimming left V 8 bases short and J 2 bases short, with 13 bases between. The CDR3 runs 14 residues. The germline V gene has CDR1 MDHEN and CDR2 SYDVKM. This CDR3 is CASGVAEAYNEQFF. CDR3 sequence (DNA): TGTGCCAGCGGGGTAGCGGAAGCCTACAATGAGCAGTTCTTC.

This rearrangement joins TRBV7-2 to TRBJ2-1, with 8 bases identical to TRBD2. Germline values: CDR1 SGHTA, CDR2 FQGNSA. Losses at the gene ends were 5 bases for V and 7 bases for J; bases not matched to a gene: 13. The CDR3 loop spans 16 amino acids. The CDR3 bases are TGTGCCAGCAGCCTGACCCCGGGACTAGTATATAATGAGCAGTTCTTC. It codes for CASSLTPGLVYNEQFF.

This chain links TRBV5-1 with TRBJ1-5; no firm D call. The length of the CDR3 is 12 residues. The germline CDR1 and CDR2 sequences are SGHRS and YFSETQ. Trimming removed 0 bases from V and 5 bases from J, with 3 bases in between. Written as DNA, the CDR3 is TGCGCCAGCAGCTTGGCTGATCAGCCCCAGCATTTT. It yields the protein CASSLADQPQHF.

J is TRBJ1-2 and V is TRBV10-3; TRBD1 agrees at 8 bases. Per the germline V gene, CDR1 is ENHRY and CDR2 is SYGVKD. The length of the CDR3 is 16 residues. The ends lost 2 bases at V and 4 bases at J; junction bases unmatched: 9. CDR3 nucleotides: TGTGCCATCAGTGAGAGAGGACAGGGAGAGGCCTATGGCTACACCTTC. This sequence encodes CAISERGQGEAYGYTF.

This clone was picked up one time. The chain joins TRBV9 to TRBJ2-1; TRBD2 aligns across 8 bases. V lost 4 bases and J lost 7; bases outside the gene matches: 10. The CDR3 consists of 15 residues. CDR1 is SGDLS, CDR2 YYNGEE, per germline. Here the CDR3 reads CASSPGLAGRNEQFF. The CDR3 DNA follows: TGTGCCAGCAGCCCTGGGCTAGCGGGTCGGAATGAGCAGTTCTTC. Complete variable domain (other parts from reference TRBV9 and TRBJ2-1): DSGVTQTPKHLITATGQRVTLRCSPRSGDLSVYWYQQSLDQGLQFLIQYYNGEERAKGNILERFSAQQFPDLHSELNLSSLELGDSALYFCASSPGLAGRNEQFFGPGTRLTVL.

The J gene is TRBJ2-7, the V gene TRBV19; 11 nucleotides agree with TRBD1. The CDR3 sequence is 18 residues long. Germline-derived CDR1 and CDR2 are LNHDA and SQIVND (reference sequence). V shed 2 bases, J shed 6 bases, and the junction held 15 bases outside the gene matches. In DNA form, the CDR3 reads TGTGCCAGTAGTATAAGGGGATCGCGGGGACAGGGGGTAGGCGAGCAGTACTTC. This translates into CASSIRGSRGQGVGEQYF.